This TCR beta chain derives from a study of blood T cell repertoires in COVID-19. Study-level information: Nucleic acid was either cDNA or gDNA, and it came from T cells, B-cell-depleted T cells, or PBMCs.

Germline CDR1 is MGHRA and CDR2 is YSYEKL. V dropped 1 base and J dropped 2 bases, with 3 bases sitting between them. The length of the CDR3 is 14 residues. This clone was recorded once. Authors' analysis steps: Researchers report that nucleated cell counts were estimated from reference gene primer amplification. The protocol was immunoSEQ multiplex PCR, while the TCRdb copy is restricted to in-frame clones and leaves out a portion. That table is the source of V, J and clone size, and D and trimming were worked out from the DNA. This sample carries more than 65,000 clones, more than 75% of them seen once, and the ten largest clones take about a fifth.

The gene calls are TRBV4-1 and TRBJ1-6; no definite D call. This receptor was identified in a woman older than 75 with active or convalescent COVID-19. What was sequenced was peripheral blood. The CDR3 DNA reads TGCGCCAGCAGCCAAGTCACCTATAATTCACCCCTCCACTTT. The encoded protein is CASSQVTYNSPLHF.